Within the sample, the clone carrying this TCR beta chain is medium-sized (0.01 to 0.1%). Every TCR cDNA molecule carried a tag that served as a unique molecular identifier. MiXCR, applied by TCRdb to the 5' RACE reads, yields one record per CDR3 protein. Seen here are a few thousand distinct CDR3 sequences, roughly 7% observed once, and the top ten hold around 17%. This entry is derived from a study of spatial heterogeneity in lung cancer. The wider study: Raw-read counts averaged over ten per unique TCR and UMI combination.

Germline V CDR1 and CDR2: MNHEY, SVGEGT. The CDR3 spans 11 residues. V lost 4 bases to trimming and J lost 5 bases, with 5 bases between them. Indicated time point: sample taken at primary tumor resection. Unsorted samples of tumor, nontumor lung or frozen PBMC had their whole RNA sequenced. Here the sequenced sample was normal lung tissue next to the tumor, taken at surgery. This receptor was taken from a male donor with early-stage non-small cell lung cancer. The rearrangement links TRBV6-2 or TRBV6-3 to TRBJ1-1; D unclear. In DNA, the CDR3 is TGTGCCAGCAGTTTGGGGACTGAAGCTTTCTTT. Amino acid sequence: CASSLGTEAFF.